The 9 T cell receptor beta chains below were found in one sample sequenced in a study of shared clonotypes between healthy human individuals. Produced via immunoSEQ multiplex PCR; TCRdb's table is partial and in-frame only. The sample yields about 730,000 clones, approximately 77% seen once. The material sequenced was memory CD4+ T cells sorted from blood. Subset specified: CD45RA-negative fraction. The receptors derive from a woman in her 30s in good health.

This clone was seen only once. CDR3 protein: CASSYSSTGGPNEQFF. The CDR3 bases are TGTGCCAGCAGTTACTCGAGTACGGGAGGGCCTAATGAGCAGTTCTTC. The V call is TRBV6-6, the J call TRBJ2-1; TRBD2 aligns across 8 bases. Germline lookup yields CDR1 MNHNY and CDR2 SVGAGI (reference sequence). J was trimmed by 7 bases and V by 0 bases; bases with no gene match: 8. CDR3 size: 16 residues.

This chain connects TRBV9 to TRBJ1-1; D gene unclear. The CDR3 has 13 residues. Germline V gene data show CDR1 as SGDLS and CDR2 as YYNGEE. V was pared by 0 bases and J by 3 bases, with 6 bases between. In DNA, the CDR3 is TGTGCCAGCAGCGTAGATGTTGACACTGAAGCTTTCTTT. Protein sequence: CASSVDVDTEAFF.

This chain uses TRBV6-5 with TRBJ1-5, with 8 bases that match TRBD1. After removal of 4 bases from V and 5 bases from J, the junction contained 4 bases not matched to a gene. The CDR3 is made up of 14 amino acids. Germline CDR1 and CDR2: MNHEY and SVGAGI. The CDR3 here is CASSSRQGHQPQHF. CDR3 sequence (DNA): TGTGCCAGCAGTTCCCGACAGGGGCATCAGCCCCAGCATTTT.

This clone was seen a few times. J is TRBJ1-2 and V is TRBV28; 8 bases are shared with TRBD1. Germline CDR1 and CDR2: MDHEN and SYDVKM. V was clipped by 5 bases and J by 4 bases; unmatched bases: 9. The CDR3 has 15 residues. The CDR3 DNA sequence: TGTGCCAGCAGTAACACCGACAGGGGTGTCTATGGCTACACCTTC. Protein: CASSNTDRGVYGYTF.

The CDR3 region has the DNA TGTGCCTGGAGTGTATCATGGACCGGGGAGCTGTTTTTT. Its translation: CAWSVSWTGELFF. This chain joins TRBV30 and TRBJ2-2; D remains ambiguous. The V gene lost 0 bases and the J gene lost 5 bases, with 7 bases spanning the gap. The length of the CDR3 is 13 residues. In germline, CDR1 is GTSNPN, CDR2 SVGIG (reference sequence).

This clone was seen once. This sequence joins TRBV5-8 and TRBJ1-4; 8 positions agree with TRBD1. Germline V CDR1 and CDR2: SGHTS, YDEGEE. With V trimmed by 5 bases and J by 6 bases, 12 bases remained unmatched. There are 16 residues in the CDR3. The DNA for the CDR3 is TGTGCCAGCAGACCCGGGACAGGAGGCTCCGATGAAAAACTGTTTTTT. This sequence encodes CASRPGTGGSDEKLFF.

V usage is TRBV30 and J usage is TRBJ2-7; D is possibly TRBD1 or TRBD2 (5 bases each). The CDR3 spans 13 residues. Germline CDR1 GTSNPN, CDR2 SVGIG (reference sequence). Trimming cost V 3 bases and J 4 bases, with 13 bases left between them. CDR3 sequence (DNA): TGTGCCTGGAGGGGGACCGGGGTGTACGAGCAGTACTTC. This translates into CAWRGTGVYEQYF.

The gene calls are TRBV4-1 and TRBJ2-5; TRBD2 might be the D (6 bases). V dropped 4 bases and J dropped 5 bases, with 14 bases sitting between them. The CDR3 loop spans 14 amino acids. CDR1 MGHRA and CDR2 YSYEKL come from the germline V gene. The CDR3: CASSLKEGWETQYF. In DNA, the CDR3 is TGCGCCAGCAGCCTAAAGGAGGGATGGGAGACCCAGTACTTC.

The rearrangement links TRBV5-8 to TRBJ1-2, with 11 bases matching TRBD1. The CDR3 loop spans 15 amino acids. Germline values: CDR1 SGHTS, CDR2 YDEGEE. Unmatched junction bases numbered 1, after V lost 0 bases and J lost 3 bases. This CDR3 is CASSLEGQGDYGYTF. Here the CDR3 DNA reads TGTGCCAGCAGCTTGGAGGGACAGGGGGACTATGGCTACACCTTC.